The 4 T cell receptor beta chains presented below share a single source sample, sequenced in a study of cytomegalovirus exposure and HLA in healthy donors. 60 Vbeta and 13 Jbeta primers were used in PCR. Only in-frame clones appear in the TCRdb table, and some are missing; sequencing was by immunoSEQ multiplex PCR. Among some 140,000 clones listed, 60% to 80% were seen once. Sequencing used PBMCs. These receptors were taken from a man aged 30-40 years in good health and CMV-seropositive.

The V call is TRBV4-2, the J call TRBJ2-7; 8 bases align to TRBD1. V trimming: 1 base; J trimming: 2 bases; junction bases outside the gene matches: 7. The CDR3 has 16 residues. Germline CDR1 reads LGHNA; CDR2 reads YNFKEQ. The CDR3 loop reads CASSQVSAGGAYEQYF. CDR3 DNA: TGTGCCAGCAGCCAAGTCTCGGCAGGGGGCGCCTACGAGCAGTACTTC.

The rearrangement uses TRBV7-8 and TRBJ2-1; TRBD2 matches 12 bases. The trim removed 5 bases at V and 7 bases at J, leaving 21 bases unmatched. Germline V gene sequence: CDR1 SGHVS, CDR2 FQNEAQ. The CDR3 covers 20 residues. This CDR3 is CASSHAERGDRTSGKNEQFF. CDR3 DNA: TGTGCCAGCAGCCACGCCGAAAGGGGGGACCGGACTAGCGGGAAGAATGAGCAGTTCTTC. Looking up the rest from reference TRBV7-8 and TRBJ2-1 gives the full variable domain: GAGVSQSPRYKVAKRGQDVALRCDPISGHVSLFWYQQALGQGPEFLTYFQNEAQLDKSGLPSDRFFAERPEGSVSTLKIQRTQQEDSAVYLCASSHAERGDRTSGKNEQFFGPGTRLTVL.

The genes are TRBV12-5 and TRBJ2-3, with TRBD1 matching over 7 bases. J lost 4 bases, V lost 1 base, and 8 bases had no gene match. CDR3 length: 16 amino acids. CDR1 and CDR2 from the germline V gene are LGHNT and FRNRAP. CDR3 residues: CASGLAGTAVPDTQYF. In DNA, the CDR3 is TGTGCTAGTGGTTTGGCCGGGACAGCGGTCCCAGATACGCAGTATTTT.

A few counts support this clone. The rearrangement joins TRBV27 to TRBJ1-2; TRBD1 matches at 8 bases. V lost 4 bases and J lost 6; bases outside the gene matches: 1. There are 12 residues in the CDR3. Germline CDR1 MNHEY, CDR2 SMNVEV (reference sequence). The CDR3 sequence: CASSSTGDGYTF. DNA for the CDR3: TGTGCCAGCAGTTCGACAGGGGATGGCTACACCTTC.